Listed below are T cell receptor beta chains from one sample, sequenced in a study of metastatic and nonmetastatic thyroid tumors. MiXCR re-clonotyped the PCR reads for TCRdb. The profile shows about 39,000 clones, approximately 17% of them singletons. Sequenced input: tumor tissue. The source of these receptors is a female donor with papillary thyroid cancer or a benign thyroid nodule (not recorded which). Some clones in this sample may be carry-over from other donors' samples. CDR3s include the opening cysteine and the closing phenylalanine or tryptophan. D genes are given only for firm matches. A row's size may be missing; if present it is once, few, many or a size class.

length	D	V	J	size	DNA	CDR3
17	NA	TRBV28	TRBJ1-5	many	TGTGCCAGCAGGCCAACGGGGGGGGGCAGAAGCAATCAGCCCCAGCATTTT	CASRPTGGGRSNQPQHF
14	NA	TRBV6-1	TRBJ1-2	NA	TGTGCTAGCAGTCCCGGTTCGTTAGATGGAGGCTACACCTTC	CASSPGSLDGGYTF
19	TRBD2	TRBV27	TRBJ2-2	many	TGTGCCAGCAGTTTATTCCCGCCGGGACTAGCGGGAGCGGCCGGGGAGCTGTTTTTT	CASSLFPPGLAGAAGELFF
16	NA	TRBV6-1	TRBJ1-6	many	TGTGCCAGCAGCAGAAGACCGAGCTCCTATAATTCACCCCTCCACTTT	CASSRRPSSYNSPLHF
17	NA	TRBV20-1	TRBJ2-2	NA	TGCAGTGCTAGAGCAACTCTCCGGGGATCGAACACCGGGGAGCTGTTTTTT	CSARATLRGSNTGELFF
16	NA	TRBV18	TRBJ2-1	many	TGTGCCAGCTCACCACAGTTTTTGACACTCTACAATGAGCAGTTCTTC	CASSPQFLTLYNEQFF
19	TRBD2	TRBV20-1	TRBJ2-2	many	TGCAGTGCTATGAGACTCGGTCTAGCGGGAGGTCAGGGCACCGGGGAGCTGTTTTTT	CSAMRLGLAGGQGTGELFF
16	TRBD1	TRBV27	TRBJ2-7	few	TGTGCCAGCAGTTTAACGGGACAGGCGAGTTCCTACGAGCAGTACTTC	CASSLTGQASSYEQYF
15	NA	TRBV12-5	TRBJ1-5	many	TGTGCTAGTGGTTTGGTACTATCGAGTTTGCAGCCCCAGCATTTT	CASGLVLSSLQPQHF
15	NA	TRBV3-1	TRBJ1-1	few	TGTGCCAGCAGCCCCGCACCTACAGTGAACACTGAAGCTTTCTTT	CASSPAPTVNTEAFF
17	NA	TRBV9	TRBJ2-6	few	TGTGCCAGCAGCCGACACGCCAGGGGGGAGGGGGCCAACGTCCTGACTTTC	CASSRHARGEGANVLTF
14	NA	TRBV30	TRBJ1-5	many	TGTGCCTGGAGTCGGCCCAGAGGCAATCAGCCCCAGCATTTT	CAWSRPRGNQPQHF
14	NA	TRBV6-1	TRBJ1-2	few	TGTGCCAGCAGTGACCTCTCAGGGGAAGGTGGCTACACCTTC	CASSDLSGEGGYTF
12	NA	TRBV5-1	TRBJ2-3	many	TGCGCCAGCAGCTTAGGGGCAGATACGCAGTATTTT	CASSLGADTQYF
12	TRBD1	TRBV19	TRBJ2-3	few	TGTGCCAGTAGCAGGGGGCCGGGTACGCAGTATTTT	CASSRGPGTQYF
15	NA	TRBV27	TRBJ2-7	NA	TGTGCCAGCAGAAAAGGTACAGTGAATACCTACGAGCAGTACTTC	CASRKGTVNTYEQYF
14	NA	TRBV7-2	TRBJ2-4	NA	TGTGCTAGCAGACAATTCCCTCACTCAGGCATTCAGTACTTC	CASRQFPHSGIQYF
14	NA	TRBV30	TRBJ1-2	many	TGTGCCTGGAGTTTAGGGGGAAATTTGGGTGGCTACACCTTC	CAWSLGGNLGGYTF